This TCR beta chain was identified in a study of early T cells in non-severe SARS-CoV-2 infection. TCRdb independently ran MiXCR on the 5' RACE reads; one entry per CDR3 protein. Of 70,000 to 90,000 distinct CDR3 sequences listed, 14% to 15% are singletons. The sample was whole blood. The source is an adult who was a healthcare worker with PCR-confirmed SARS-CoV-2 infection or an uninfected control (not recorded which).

The CDR3 nucleotides read TGTGCCAGCAGCTTGCTGGGCGGCGATGAGCAGTTCTTC. This gives the protein CASSLLGGDEQFF. The chain joins TRBV5-4 to TRBJ2-1; D remains ambiguous. Germline loops: CDR1 SGHNT, CDR2 YYREEE (reference sequence). Trimming took off 1 base at V and 8 bases at J, with 10 bases between the two ends. This CDR3 is built from 13 residues. Using reference TRBV5-4 and TRBJ2-1 for the parts outside the CDR3, the full variable domain is ETGVTQSPTHLIKTRGQQVTLRCSSQSGHNTVSWYQQALGQGPQFIFQYYREEENGRGNFPPRFSGLQFPNYSSELNVNALELDDSALYLCASSLLGGDEQFFGPGTRLTVL.